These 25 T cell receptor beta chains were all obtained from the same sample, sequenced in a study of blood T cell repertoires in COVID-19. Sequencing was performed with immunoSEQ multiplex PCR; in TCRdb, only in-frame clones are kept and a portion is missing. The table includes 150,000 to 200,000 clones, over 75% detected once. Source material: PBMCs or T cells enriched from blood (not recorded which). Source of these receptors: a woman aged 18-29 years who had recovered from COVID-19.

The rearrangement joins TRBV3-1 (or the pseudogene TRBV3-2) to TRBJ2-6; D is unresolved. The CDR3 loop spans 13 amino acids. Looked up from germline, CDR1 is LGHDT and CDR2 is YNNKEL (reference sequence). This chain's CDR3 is CACSSSGANVLTF. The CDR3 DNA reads TGTGCGTGTTCGAGCTCTGGGGCCAACGTCCTGACTTTC.

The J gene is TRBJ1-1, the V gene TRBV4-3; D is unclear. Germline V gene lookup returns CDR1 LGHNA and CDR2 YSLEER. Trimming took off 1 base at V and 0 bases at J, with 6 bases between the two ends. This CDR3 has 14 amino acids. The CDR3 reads CASSQGAMNTEAFF. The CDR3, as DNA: TGCGCCAGCAGCCAAGGAGCGATGAACACTGAAGCTTTCTTT.

This chain's CDR3 is CASSLVGEQPQHF. The CDR3 DNA reads TGTGCCAGCAGCTTAGTAGGAGAACAGCCCCAGCATTTT. The rearrangement uses TRBV7-2 and TRBJ1-5; the D is unclear. Germline V gene lookup returns CDR1 SGHTA and CDR2 FQGNSA. The CDR3 covers 13 residues. V dropped 1 base and J dropped 7 bases, with 8 bases sitting between them.

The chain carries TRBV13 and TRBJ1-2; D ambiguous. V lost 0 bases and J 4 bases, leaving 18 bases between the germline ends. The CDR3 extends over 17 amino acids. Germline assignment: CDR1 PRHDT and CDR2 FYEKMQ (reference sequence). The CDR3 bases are TGTGCCAGCAGCTTAGGCCTCGATCCCCAGCGGGCCTATGGCTACACCTTC. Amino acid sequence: CASSLGLDPQRAYGYTF.

CDR3 bases: TGTGCCTGGAGTCGATGGGGGAGGTCGGGCACCGGGGAGCTGTTTTTT. Translated: CAWSRWGRSGTGELFF. V is TRBV30 and J is TRBJ2-2, with TRBD2 as a possible D gene (6 bases). The CDR3 covers 16 residues. The V end was cut by 2 bases, the J end by 4 bases, with 17 bases between. CDR1 and CDR2 from the germline V gene are GTSNPN and SVGIG (reference sequence).

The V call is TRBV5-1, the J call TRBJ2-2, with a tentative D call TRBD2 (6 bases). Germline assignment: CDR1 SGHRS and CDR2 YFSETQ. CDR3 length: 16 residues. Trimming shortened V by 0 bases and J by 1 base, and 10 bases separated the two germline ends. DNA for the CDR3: TGCGCCAGCAGCTTGGCCGGTAGCGGGAACACCGGGGAGCTGTTTTTT. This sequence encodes CASSLAGSGNTGELFF.

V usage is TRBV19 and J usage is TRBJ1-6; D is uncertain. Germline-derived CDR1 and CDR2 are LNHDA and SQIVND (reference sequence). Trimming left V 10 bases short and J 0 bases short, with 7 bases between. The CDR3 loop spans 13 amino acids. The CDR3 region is CATRSSYNSPLHF. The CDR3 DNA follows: TGTGCCACCAGAAGCTCCTATAATTCACCCCTCCACTTT.

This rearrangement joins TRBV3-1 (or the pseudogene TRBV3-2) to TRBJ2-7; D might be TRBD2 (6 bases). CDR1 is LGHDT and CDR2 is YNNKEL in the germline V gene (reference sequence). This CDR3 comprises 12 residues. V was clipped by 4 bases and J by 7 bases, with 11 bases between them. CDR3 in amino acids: CASSLQAGEQYF. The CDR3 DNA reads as TGTGCCAGCAGCCTTCAGGCGGGAGAGCAGTACTTC.

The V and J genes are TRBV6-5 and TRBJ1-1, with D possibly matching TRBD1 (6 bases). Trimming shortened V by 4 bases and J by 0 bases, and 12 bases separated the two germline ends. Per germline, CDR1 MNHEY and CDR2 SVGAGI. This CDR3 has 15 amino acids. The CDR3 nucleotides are TGTGCCAGCAGTTCCTACAGGGACCTGAACACTGAAGCTTTCTTT. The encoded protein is CASSSYRDLNTEAFF.

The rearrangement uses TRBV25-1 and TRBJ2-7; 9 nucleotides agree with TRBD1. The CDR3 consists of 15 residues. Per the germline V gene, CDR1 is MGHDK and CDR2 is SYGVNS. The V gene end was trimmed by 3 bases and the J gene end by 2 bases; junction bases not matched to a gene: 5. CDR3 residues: CASSETGTGTYEQYF. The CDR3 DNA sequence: TGTGCCAGCAGTGAGACCGGGACAGGGACCTACGAGCAGTACTTC.

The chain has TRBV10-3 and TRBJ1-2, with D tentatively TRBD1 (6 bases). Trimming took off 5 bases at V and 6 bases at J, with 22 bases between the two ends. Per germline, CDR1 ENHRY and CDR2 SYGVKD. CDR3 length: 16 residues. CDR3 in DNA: TGTGCCATCAGTAGCTCCCTAGGGTCCCAGGGGAATGGCTACACCTTC. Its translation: CAISSSLGSQGNGYTF.

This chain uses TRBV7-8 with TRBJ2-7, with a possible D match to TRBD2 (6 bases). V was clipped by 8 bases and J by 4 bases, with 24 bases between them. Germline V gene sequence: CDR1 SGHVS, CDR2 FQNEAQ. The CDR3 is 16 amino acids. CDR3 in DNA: TGTGCCAGCCACGGCGGGGCTGGGCAGGGCGAGTACGAGCAGTACTTC. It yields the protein CASHGGAGQGEYEQYF.

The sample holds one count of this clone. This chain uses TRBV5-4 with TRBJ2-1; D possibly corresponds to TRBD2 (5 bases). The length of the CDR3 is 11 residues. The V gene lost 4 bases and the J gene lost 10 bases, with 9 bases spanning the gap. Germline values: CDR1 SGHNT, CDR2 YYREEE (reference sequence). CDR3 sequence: CASSAEAEQFF. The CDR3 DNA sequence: TGTGCCAGCAGCGCGGAGGCCGAGCAGTTCTTC.

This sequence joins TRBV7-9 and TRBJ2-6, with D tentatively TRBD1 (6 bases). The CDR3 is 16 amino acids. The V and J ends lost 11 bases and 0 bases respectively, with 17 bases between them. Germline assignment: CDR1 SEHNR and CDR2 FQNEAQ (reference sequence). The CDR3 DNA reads TGTGCCCTGGTGAACAGGGCAATCTCTGGGGCCAACGTCCTGACTTTC. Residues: CALVNRAISGANVLTF.

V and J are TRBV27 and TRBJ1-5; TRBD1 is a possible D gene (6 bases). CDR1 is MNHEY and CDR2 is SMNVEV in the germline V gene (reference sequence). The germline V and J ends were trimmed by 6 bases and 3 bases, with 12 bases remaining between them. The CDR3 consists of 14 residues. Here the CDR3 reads CASRIGQPNQPQHF. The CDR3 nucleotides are TGTGCCAGCAGAATTGGACAGCCCAATCAGCCCCAGCATTTT.

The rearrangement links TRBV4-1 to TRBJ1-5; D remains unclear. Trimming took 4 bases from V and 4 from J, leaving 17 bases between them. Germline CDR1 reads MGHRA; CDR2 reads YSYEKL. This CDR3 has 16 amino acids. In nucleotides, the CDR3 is TGCGCCAGCAGCCTAGAGGCAGGCCGGAATAATCAGCCCCAGCATTTT. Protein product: CASSLEAGRNNQPQHF.

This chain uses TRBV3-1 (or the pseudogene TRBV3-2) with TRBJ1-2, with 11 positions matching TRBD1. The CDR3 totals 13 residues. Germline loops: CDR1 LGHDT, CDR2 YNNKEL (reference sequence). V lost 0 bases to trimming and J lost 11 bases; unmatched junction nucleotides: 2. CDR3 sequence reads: CASSQEGTGGYTF. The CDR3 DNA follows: TGTGCCAGCAGCCAAGAAGGGACAGGGGGTTACACCTTC.

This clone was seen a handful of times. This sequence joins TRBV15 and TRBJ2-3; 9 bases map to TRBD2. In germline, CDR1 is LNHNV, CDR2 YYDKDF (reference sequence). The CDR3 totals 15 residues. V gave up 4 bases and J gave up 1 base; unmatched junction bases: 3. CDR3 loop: CATSKQREGTDTQYF. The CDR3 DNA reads TGTGCCACCAGCAAACAGCGGGAGGGCACAGATACGCAGTATTTT.

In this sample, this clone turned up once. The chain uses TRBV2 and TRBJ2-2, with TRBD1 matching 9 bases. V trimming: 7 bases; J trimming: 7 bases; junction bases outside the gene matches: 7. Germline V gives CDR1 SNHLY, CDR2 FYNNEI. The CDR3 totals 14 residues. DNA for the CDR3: TGTGCCAGCAAGTGGGACAGGGAGGGCGGGGAGCTGTTTTTT. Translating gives CASKWDREGGELFF.

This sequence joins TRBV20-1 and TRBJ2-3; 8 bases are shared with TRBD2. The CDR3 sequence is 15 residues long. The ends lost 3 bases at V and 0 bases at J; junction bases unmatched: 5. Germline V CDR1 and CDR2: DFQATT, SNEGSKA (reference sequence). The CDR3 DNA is TGCAGTGCTAGTAGCGGGGCCCCTAGCACAGATACGCAGTATTTT. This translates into CSASSGAPSTDTQYF.

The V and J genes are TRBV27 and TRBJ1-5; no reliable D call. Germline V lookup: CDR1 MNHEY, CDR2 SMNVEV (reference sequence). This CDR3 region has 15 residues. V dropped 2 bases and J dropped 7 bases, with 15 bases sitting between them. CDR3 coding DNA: TGTGCCAGCAGTTTAACTTCGGCGGTCAACCAGCCCCAGCATTTT. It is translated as CASSLTSAVNQPQHF.

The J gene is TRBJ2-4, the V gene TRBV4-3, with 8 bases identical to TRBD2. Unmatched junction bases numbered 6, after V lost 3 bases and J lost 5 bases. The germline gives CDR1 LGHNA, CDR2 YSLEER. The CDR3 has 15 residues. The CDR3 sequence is CASSHGSGSENIQYF. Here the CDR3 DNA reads TGCGCCAGCAGCCATGGGAGCGGGAGCGAAAACATTCAGTACTTC.

The CDR3 nucleotides read TGTGCCAGCCGGTGGAGCTATGGCTACACCTTC. It specifies CASRWSYGYTF. The rearrangement links TRBV2 to TRBJ1-2, with D hard to call. Germline V gene data show CDR1 as SNHLY and CDR2 as FYNNEI. V was pared by 8 bases and J by 4 bases, with 8 bases between. The CDR3 totals 11 residues.

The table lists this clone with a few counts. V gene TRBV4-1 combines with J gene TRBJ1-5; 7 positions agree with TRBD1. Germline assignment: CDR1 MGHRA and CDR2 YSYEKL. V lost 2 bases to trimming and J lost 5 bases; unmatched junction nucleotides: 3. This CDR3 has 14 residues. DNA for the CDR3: TGCGCCAGCAGCCAAATTACAGGGGATCAGCCCCAGCATTTT. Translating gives CASSQITGDQPQHF.

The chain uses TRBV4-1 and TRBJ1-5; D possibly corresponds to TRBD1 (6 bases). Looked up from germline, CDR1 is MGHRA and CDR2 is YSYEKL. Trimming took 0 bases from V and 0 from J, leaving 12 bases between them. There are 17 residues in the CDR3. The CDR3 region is CASSQEETGYSNQPQHF. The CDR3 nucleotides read TGCGCCAGCAGCCAAGAAGAGACAGGCTATAGCAATCAGCCCCAGCATTTT.